This T cell receptor (beta chain) was documented in a study of cytomegalovirus exposure and HLA in healthy donors. Note on this clone: Its antigen remains unknown.

The study's findings and limits: The study dropped some indistinguishable V segments, TRBV6-2 and TRBV6-3 among them. Productive status was seen about 87% or about 30% of the time for most TCR beta V segments in an earlier analysis.

The PCR had 60 Vbeta and 13 Jbeta primers. In the study's own analysis: Among the unique TCR beta chains that a later analysis counted, about 81 million in all, 10 million to 11 million were shared. The data were produced by immunoSEQ multiplex PCR, yet TCRdb's version contains in-frame clones alone and is incomplete. V and J calls and clone size are as listed in that table; D and trimming were resolved from the DNA. The sample holds about 99,000 clones, roughly three quarters seen once. The CDR3 totals 15 residues. From germline, CDR1 is SGHTA and CDR2 FQGTGA. V gave up 5 bases and J gave up 4 bases; unmatched junction bases: 4.

The rearrangement joins TRBV7-3 to TRBJ2-3, with TRBD2 matching 12 bases. This receptor was taken from a man aged 50 or older in good health and CMV-seropositive. The sample was PBMCs. DNA of the CDR3: TGTGCCAGCAGCCGACTAGCGGGAGCGGCAGATACGCAGTATTTT. Its translation: CASSRLAGAADTQYF. Complete variable domain (other parts from reference TRBV7-3 and TRBJ2-3): GAGVSQTPSNKVTEKGKYVELRCDPISGHTALYWYRQSLGQGPEFLIYFQGTGAADDSGLPNDRFFAVRPEGSVSTLKIQRTERGDSAVYLCASSRLAGAADTQYFGPGTRLTVL.